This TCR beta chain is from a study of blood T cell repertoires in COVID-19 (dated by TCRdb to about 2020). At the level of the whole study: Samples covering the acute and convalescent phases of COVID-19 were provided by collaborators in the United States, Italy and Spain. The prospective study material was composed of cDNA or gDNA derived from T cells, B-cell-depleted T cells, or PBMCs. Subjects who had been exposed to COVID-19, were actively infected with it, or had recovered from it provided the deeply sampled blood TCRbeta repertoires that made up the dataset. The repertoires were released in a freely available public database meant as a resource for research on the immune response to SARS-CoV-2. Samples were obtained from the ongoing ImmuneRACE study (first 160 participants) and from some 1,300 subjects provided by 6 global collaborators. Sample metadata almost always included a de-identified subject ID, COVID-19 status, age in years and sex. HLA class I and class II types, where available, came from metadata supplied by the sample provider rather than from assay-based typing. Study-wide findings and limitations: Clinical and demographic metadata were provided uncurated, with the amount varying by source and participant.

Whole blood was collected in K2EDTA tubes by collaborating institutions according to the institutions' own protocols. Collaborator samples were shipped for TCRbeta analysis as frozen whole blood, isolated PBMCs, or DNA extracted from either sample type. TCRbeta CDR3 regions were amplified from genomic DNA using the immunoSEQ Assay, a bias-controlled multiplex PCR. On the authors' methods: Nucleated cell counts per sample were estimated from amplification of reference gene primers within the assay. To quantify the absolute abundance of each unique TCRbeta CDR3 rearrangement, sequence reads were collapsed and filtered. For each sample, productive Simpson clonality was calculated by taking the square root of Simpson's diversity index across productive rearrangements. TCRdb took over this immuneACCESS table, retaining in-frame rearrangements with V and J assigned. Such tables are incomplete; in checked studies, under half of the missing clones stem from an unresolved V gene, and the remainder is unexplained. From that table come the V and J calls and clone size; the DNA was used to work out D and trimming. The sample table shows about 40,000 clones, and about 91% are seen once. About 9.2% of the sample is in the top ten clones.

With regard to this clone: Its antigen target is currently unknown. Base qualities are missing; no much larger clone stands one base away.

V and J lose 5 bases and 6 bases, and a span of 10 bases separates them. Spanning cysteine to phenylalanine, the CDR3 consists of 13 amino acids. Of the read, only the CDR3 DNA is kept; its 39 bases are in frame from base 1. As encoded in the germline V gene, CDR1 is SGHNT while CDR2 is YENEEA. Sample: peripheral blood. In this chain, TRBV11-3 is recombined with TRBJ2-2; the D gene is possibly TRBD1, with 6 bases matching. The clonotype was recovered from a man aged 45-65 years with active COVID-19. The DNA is TGTGCCAGCAGCGGGGACATTGCCGGGGAGCTGTTTTTT. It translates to CASSGDIAGELFF.